This T cell receptor (beta chain) was identified in a study of blood T cell repertoires in COVID-19. Background on the study: Material from acute and convalescent COVID-19 was sourced from the United States, Italy and Spain.

The germline V gene encodes CDR1 SNHLY and CDR2 FYNNEI. V lost 6 bases to trimming and J lost 0 bases; unmatched junction nucleotides: 5. This CDR3 comprises 14 residues. Profiling relied on immunoSEQ multiplex PCR, and the TCRdb table lists in-frame clones only, not all of them. Of about 480,000 clones listed, 75% to 90% are singletons. The chain recombines TRBV2 with TRBJ2-7; TRBD1 aligns across 7 bases. Sequencing was performed on peripheral blood. The sequence came from a man between 18 and 29 years old with COVID-19, enrolled during active disease. In nucleotides, the CDR3 is TGTGCCAGCAGGGGACAGCCACACTCCTACGAGCAGTACTTC. Its translation is CASRGQPHSYEQYF. The full variable domain, in which reference TRBV2 and TRBJ2-7 provide the parts outside the CDR3, is EPEVTQTPSHQVTQMGQEVILRCVPISNHLYFYWYRQILGQKVEFLVSFYNNEISEKSEIFDDQFSVERPDGSNFTLKIRSTKLEDSAMYFCASRGQPHSYEQYFGPGTRLTVT.